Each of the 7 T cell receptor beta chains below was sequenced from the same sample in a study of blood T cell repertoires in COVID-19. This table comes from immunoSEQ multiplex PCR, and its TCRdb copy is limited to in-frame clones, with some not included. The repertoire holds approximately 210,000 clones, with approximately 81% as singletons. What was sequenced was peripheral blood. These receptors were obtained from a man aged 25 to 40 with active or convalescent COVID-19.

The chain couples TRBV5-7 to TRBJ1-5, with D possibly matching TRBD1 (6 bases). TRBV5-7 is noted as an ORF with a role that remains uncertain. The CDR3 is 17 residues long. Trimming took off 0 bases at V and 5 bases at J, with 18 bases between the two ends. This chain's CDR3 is CASSLVRDNNIDQPQHF. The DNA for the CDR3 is TGTGCCAGCAGCTTGGTCAGGGACAATAACATCGATCAGCCCCAGCATTTT.

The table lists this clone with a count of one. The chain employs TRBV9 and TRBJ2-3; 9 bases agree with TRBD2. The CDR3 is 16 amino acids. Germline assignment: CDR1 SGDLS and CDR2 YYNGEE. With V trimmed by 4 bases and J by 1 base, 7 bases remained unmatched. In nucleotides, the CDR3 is TGTGCCAGCAGCACTACAAGGACTAGCGGCACAGATACGCAGTATTTT. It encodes CASSTTRTSGTDTQYF.

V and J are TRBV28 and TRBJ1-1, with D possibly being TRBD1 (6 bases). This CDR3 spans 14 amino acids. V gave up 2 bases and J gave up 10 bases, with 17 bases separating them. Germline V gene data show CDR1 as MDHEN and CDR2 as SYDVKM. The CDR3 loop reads CASSLVEGVSGAFF. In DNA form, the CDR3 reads TGTGCCAGCAGTTTAGTCGAGGGGGTCTCAGGAGCTTTCTTT.

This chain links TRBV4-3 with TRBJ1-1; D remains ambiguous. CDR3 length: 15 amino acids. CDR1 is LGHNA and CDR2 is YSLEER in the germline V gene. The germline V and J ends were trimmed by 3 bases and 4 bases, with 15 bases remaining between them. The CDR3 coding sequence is TGCGCCAGCAGCCAGGGCTTCGGACTTCTCACTGAAGCTTTCTTT. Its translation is CASSQGFGLLTEAFF.

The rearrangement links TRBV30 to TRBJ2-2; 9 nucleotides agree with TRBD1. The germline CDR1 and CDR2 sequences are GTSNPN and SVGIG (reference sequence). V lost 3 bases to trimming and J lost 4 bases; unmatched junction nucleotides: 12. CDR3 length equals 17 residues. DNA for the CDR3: TGTGCCTGGAGCGGTTGGCCGGGGACAGGGACCACCGGGGAGCTGTTTTTT. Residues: CAWSGWPGTGTTGELFF.

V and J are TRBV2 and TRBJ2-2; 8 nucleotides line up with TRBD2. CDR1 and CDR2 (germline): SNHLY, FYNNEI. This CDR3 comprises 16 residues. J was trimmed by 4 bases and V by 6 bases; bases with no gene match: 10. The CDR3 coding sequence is TGTGCCAGCAGATTGGTAGCGGGACTGTTCACCGGGGAGCTGTTTTTT. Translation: CASRLVAGLFTGELFF.

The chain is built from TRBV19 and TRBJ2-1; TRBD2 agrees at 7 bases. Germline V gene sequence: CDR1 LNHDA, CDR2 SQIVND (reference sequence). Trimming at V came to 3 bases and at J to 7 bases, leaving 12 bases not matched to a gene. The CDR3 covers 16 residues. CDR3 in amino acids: CASSIGGRVLGNEQFF. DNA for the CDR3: TGTGCCAGTAGTATTGGAGGGAGGGTTCTTGGGAATGAGCAGTTCTTC. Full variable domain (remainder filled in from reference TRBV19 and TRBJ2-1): DGGITQSPKYLFRKEGQNVTLSCEQNLNHDAMYWYRQDPGQGLRLIYYSQIVNDFQKGDIAEGYSVSREKKESFPLTVTSAQKNPTAFYLCASSIGGRVLGNEQFFGPGTRLTVL.